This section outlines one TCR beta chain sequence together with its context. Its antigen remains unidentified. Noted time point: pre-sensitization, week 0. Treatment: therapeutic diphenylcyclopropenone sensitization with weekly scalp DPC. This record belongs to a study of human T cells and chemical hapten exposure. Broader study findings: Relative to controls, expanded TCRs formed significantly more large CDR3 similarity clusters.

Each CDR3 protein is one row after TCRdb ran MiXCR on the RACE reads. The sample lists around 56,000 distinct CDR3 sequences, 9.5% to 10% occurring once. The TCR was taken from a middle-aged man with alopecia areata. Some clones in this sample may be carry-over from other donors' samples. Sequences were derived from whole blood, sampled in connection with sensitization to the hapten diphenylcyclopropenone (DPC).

CDR3 sequence reads: CASSDLLYEQYF. The CDR3 nucleotides read TGTGCCAGCTCCGACTTACTCTACGAGCAGTACTTC. The chain combines TRBV7-9 with TRBJ2-7; the D is unclear. The CDR3 is 12 residues long. In germline, CDR1 is SEHNR, CDR2 FQNEAQ (reference sequence). The V end was cut by 8 bases, the J end by 3 bases, with 11 bases between.